This is a list of T cell receptor beta chains from one sample in a study of blood T cells in healthy people across ages. TCRdb used MiXCR to reprocess the 5' RACE reads, holding one entry per CDR3 protein. Of about 1.8 million distinct CDR3 sequences in the sample, about 49% were seen once. Source material: blood. The source of these receptors is a middle-aged woman in good health. Both conserved end residues are part of each CDR3. Each record gives: V gene, clone size, J gene, D gene, CDR3 DNA, CDR3 protein. D genes are given only for firm matches. Expanded clones are given a class, and other clones once, few, many or no size at all.

V: TRBV28
size: -
J: TRBJ2-7
D: -
DNA: TGTGCCAGCACGAAAGACGGGCTCTCCTACGAGCAGTACTTC
CDR3: CASTKDGLSYEQYF

V: TRBV20-1
size: few
J: TRBJ2-3
D: TRBD2
DNA: TGCAGTGCTAGAGGTCTTGGGGGGGGAAGCACAGATACGCAGTATTTT
CDR3: CSARGLGGGSTDTQYF

V: TRBV7-2
size: -
J: TRBJ2-2
D: TRBD1
DNA: TGTGCCAGCAGCCGAGAAGGGACAGGGGACGGGGAGCTGTTTTTT
CDR3: CASSREGTGDGELFF

V: TRBV20-1
size: few
J: TRBJ2-7
D: -
DNA: TGCAGTGCTGATCCCGGGGCCAGTGGCTACGAGCAGTACTTC
CDR3: CSADPGASGYEQYF

V: TRBV7-9
size: -
J: TRBJ2-1
D: -
DNA: TGTGCCAGCAGCTTATCGACTAGAAGATCTAATGAGCAGTTCTTC
CDR3: CASSLSTRRSNEQFF

V: TRBV4-2
size: -
J: TRBJ1-2
D: -
DNA: TGTGCCAGCAGCCCTACTGGACCGTACCAAGTTCTCACCTTC
CDR3: CASSPTGPYQVLTF

V: TRBV14
size: -
J: TRBJ2-1
D: TRBD2
DNA: TGTGCCAGCAGCCAGCTAGCGGGGAGGATCAATGAGCAGTTCTTC
CDR3: CASSQLAGRINEQFF

V: TRBV4-3
size: few
J: TRBJ2-5
D: TRBD1
DNA: TGCGCCAGCAGCCAAGATCTGGGACAGGTGTTTCAAGAGACCCAGTACTTC
CDR3: CASSQDLGQVFQETQYF

V: TRBV5-1
size: few
J: TRBJ2-5
D: TRBD1
DNA: TGCGCCAGCAGCTTAACAGGGGGCATATGGGAGACCCAGTACTTC
CDR3: CASSLTGGIWETQYF

V: TRBV13
size: -
J: TRBJ2-3
D: -
DNA: TGTGCCAGCAGCTTAGGCCTTAGTTCAGGGGATGCAGATACGCAGTATTTT
CDR3: CASSLGLSSGDADTQYF

V: TRBV6-5
size: -
J: TRBJ2-5
D: -
DNA: TGTGCCAGCAGTTTTGTGTACCAAGAGACCCAGTACTTC
CDR3: CASSFVYQETQYF

V: TRBV13
size: -
J: TRBJ1-1
D: -
DNA: TGTGCCAGCAGCACTCGGACAGACGAGAACACTGAAGCTTTCTTT
CDR3: CASSTRTDENTEAFF

V: TRBV20-1
size: -
J: TRBJ1-2
D: -
DNA: TGCAGTGCTAGAGATCGACAAAGGAAAGGCTACACCTTC
CDR3: CSARDRQRKGYTF

V: TRBV7-2
size: -
J: TRBJ1-2
D: TRBD1
DNA: TGTGCCAGCAGCCTCATAGGGACAGGGGAAAGTGGCTACACCTTC
CDR3: CASSLIGTGESGYTF

V: TRBV20-1
size: -
J: TRBJ2-5
D: -
DNA: TGCAGTGCTACTCGACCGTTCCAAGGGACCCAGTACTTC
CDR3: CSATRPFQGTQYF